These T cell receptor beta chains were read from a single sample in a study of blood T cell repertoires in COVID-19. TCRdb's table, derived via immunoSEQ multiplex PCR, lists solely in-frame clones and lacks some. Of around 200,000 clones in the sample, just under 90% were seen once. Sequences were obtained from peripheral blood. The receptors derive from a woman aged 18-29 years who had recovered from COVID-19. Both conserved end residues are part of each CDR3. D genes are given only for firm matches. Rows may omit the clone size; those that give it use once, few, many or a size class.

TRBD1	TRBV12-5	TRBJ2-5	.	TGTGCTAGTGGTACAACGACAGGGGGTGACGAGACCCAGTACTTC	CASGTTTGGDETQYF
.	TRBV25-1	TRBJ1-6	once	TGTGCCAGCAGTGAACCGGGGGATTCACCCCTCCACTTT	CASSEPGDSPLHF
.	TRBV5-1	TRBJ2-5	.	TGCGCCAGCAGCGCCTCACACACCTTACAAGAGACCCAGTACTTC	CASSASHTLQETQYF
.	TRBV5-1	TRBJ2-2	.	TGCGCCACGAGTCCCTCGGGGTACACCGGGGAGCTGTTTTTT	CATSPSGYTGELFF
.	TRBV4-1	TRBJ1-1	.	TGCGCCAGCAGCCAAGCCCCGACAGGGAACACTGAAGCTTTCTTT	CASSQAPTGNTEAFF
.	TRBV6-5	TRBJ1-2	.	TGTGCCAGCAGTTACTCGCGGGGACGGAACTATGGCTACACCTTC	CASSYSRGRNYGYTF
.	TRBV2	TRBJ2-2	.	TGTGCCAGCAGCGCGGGGGCGGGCGGGGAGCTGTTTTTT	CASSAGAGGELFF
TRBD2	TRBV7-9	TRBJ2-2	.	TGTGCCAGCAGCTTAATAGCGGGACCCACCGGGGAGCTGTTTTTT	CASSLIAGPTGELFF
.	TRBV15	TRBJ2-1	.	TGTGCCACCAGCAGAGCTTACAATGAGCAGTTCTTC	CATSRAYNEQFF
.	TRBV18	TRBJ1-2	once	TGTGCCAGCTCACCTCAACAGAACTATGGCTACACCTTC	CASSPQQNYGYTF
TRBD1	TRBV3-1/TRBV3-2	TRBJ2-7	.	TGTGCCAGCAGGGGGACAGGGTCCCACGAGCAGTACTTC	CASRGTGSHEQYF
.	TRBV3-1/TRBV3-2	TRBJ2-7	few	TGTGCCAGCAGCCAAGATGAGGGATACCAGTACTTC	CASSQDEGYQYF
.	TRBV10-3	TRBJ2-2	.	TGTGCCATCAGTGGAGGGAATCAAGGCGGGGAGCTGTTTTTT	CAISGGNQGGELFF
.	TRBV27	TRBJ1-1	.	TGTGCCAGCAGTTGGGGCCCAGGGGCTGAAGCTTTCTTT	CASSWGPGAEAFF
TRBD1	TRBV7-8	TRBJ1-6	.	TGTGCCAGCAGCACGGGACAGGGAAGCTCACCCCTCCACTTT	CASSTGQGSSPLHF
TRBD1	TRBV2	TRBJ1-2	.	TGTGCCGGGACTTCTACAGGGGGCTACGGCTACACCTTC	CAGTSTGGYGYTF
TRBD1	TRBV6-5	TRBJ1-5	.	TGTGCCAGCAGCAGGACAGGGGGCAGCAATCAGCCCCAGCATTTT	CASSRTGGSNQPQHF
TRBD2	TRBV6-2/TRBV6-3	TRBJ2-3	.	TGTGCCAGCAGTTACGGGGGGGGACGCACAGATACGCAGTATTTT	CASSYGGGRTDTQYF
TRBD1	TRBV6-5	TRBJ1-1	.	TGTGCCAGCAGTCAATCGAACACAGGGGGCACTGAAGCTTTCTTT	CASSQSNTGGTEAFF
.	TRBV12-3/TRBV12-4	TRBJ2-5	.	TGTGCCAGCAGCCTCCTAGGGGAAGAGACCCAGTACTTC	CASSLLGEETQYF
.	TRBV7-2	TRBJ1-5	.	TGTGCCAGCAGCCAGGGATTTACGACCAATCAGCCCCAGCATTTT	CASSQGFTTNQPQHF
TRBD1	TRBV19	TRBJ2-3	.	TGTGCCAGTAGTATAATGGGGACAGCTGGCACAGATACGCAGTATTTT	CASSIMGTAGTDTQYF
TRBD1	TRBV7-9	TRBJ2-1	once	TGTGCCAGCAGCTCCGGGACAGGGGCCCTACATGCACAGTTCTTC	CASSSGTGALHAQFF
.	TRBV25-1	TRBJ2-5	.	TGTGCCAGCAGTGAATTTCGGACAGAAGAGACCCAGTACTTC	CASSEFRTEETQYF
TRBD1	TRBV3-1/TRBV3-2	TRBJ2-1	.	TGTGCCAGCAGCCAGGCTGGACAGGGGACTTCCTACAATGAGCAGTTCTTC	CASSQAGQGTSYNEQFF
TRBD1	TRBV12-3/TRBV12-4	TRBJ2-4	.	TGTGCCAGCAGTTTTACAGGGGGAAACATTCAGTACTTC	CASSFTGGNIQYF
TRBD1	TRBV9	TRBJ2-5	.	TGTGCCAGCAGCGTAACCGGGACAGTACAAGAGACCCAGTACTTC	CASSVTGTVQETQYF
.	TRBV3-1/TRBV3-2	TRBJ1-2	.	TGTCCCCCAGCAGGCATAAAGAGGGACTATGGCTACACCTTC	CPPAGIKRDYGYTF
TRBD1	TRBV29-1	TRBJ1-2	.	TGCAGCGTCCGTCGAGGGGGCAGTTTAGGAGGCTACACCTTC	CSVRRGGSLGGYTF
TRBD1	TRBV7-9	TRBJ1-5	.	TGTGCCAGCAGCCCCCCGCAGGGGGCCCAGCCCCAGCATTTT	CASSPPQGAQPQHF
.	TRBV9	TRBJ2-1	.	TGTGCCAGCAAGGGGCAGAGCTCCTACAATGAGCAGTTCTTC	CASKGQSSYNEQFF
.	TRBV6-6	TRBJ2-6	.	TGTGCCAGCAGCCGCCTCAGAGGTACTGGGGCCAACGTCCTGACTTTC	CASSRLRGTGANVLTF
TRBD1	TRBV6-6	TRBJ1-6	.	TGTGCCAGCACCATTGGACAGGGTTATAATTCACCCCTCCACTTT	CASTIGQGYNSPLHF
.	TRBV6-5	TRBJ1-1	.	TGTGCCAGCAGTTACTCGAAGAGAACTGAAGCTTTCTTT	CASSYSKRTEAFF
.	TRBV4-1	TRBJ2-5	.	TGCGCCAGCAGCCAAGTGGGGGACAAAGAGACCCAGTACTTC	CASSQVGDKETQYF
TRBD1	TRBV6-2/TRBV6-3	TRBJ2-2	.	TGTGCCAGCAGCCTACAGGGGGCCGCCGGGGAGCTGTTTTTT	CASSLQGAAGELFF
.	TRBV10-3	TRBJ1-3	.	TGTGCCATCAGGGCGGGGGGGGCGTCTGGAAACACCATATATTTT	CAIRAGGASGNTIYF
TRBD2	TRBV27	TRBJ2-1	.	TGTGCCAGCAGTCTAACTTTAGCGGGGGGGCGGGGTGAGCAGTTCTTC	CASSLTLAGGRGEQFF
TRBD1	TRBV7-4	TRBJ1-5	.	TGTGCCAGCAGCTTAGCAGAAATTGGACAGGGGGCTGATCAGCCCCAGCATTTT	CASSLAEIGQGADQPQHF
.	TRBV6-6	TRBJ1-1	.	TGTGCCAGCAGTTTCATTTCGGGGAGAGGAACTGAAGCTTTCTTT	CASSFISGRGTEAFF
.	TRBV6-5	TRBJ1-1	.	TGTGCCAGCAGTTACTGGGCAGGGGATGGGACTGAAGCTTTCTTT	CASSYWAGDGTEAFF
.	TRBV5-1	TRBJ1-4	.	TGCGCCAGCAGATCGGACACCGCAACTAATGAAAAACTGTTTTTT	CASRSDTATNEKLFF
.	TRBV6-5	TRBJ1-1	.	TGTGCCAGCAGTTACTCGAAGAAGAACATGAACACTGAAGCTTTCTTT	CASSYSKKNMNTEAFF
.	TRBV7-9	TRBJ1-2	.	TGTGCCAGCAGCTTAGCGTCCAGGGCGATGTACTATGGCTACACCTTC	CASSLASRAMYYGYTF
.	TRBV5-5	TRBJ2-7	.	TGTGCCAGCAGCTTAGGACAGTCTTTTTACGAGCAGTACTTC	CASSLGQSFYEQYF
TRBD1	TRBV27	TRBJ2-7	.	TGTGCCAGCAGTTCCAGGGGGCTACCCCCTAACGAGCAGTACTTC	CASSSRGLPPNEQYF
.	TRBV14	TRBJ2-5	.	TGTGCCAGCAGCCAAGAAGTGACAGGAAAAGAAGAGACCCAGTACTTC	CASSQEVTGKEETQYF
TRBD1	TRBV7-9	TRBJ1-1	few	TGTGCCAGCAGCTTACCTGACAGGGGCACTGAAGCTTTCTTT	CASSLPDRGTEAFF
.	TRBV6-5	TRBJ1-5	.	TGTGCCAGCAGTTACTCGATAGGCCGGGAGCCCCAGCATTTT	CASSYSIGREPQHF
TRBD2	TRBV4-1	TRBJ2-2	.	TGCGCCAGCAGCCCAGGGCTAGCGGGGGGGCCCAACACCGGGGAGCTGTTTTTT	CASSPGLAGGPNTGELFF
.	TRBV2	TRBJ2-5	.	TGTGCCAGCGTTGTCCGGGGGGCTTCTAACACCCAGTACTTC	CASVVRGASNTQYF
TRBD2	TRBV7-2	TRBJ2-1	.	TGTGCCAGCAGCTTCCGTAGCGGGAGGACCTCCTACAATGAGCAGTTCTTC	CASSFRSGRTSYNEQFF
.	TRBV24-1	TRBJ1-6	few	TGTGCCACCCTTCCCCACAGATCCAATTCACCCCTCCACTTT	CATLPHRSNSPLHF